This T cell receptor (beta chain) was observed in a study of T cells in Graves' hyperthyroidism and ophthalmopathy. It was RNA transcripts that yielded the amplified TCR beta CDR3 regions. Initially, a first-round RT-PCR of the TCR CDR3 employed the HTBI primer set. MiXCR was run by TCRdb on the multiplex PCR reads, yielding one entry per CDR3 protein. The table lists about 560,000 distinct CDR3 sequences, roughly 14% of them singletons, with about 7% in the top ten. This clonotype has ten or more counts. Germline assignment: CDR1 SGHRS and CDR2 YFSETQ. The length of the CDR3 is 13 residues. V was cut by 3 bases and J by 1 base, with 7 bases left in between.

The V and J genes are TRBV5-1 and TRBJ2-5; a weak D match, TRBD2 (5 bases). The TCR originated in a woman in her twenties or thirties with Graves' hyperthyroidism. Sequencing was performed on blood. In DNA, the CDR3 is TGCGCCAGCAGCTCTGCGGGCCAAGAGACCCAGTACTTC. Its translation is CASSSAGQETQYF.